This TCR beta chain was captured by sequencing in a study of blood T cells in healthy people across ages. Overall study findings and caveats: A roughly linear age-dependent decrease characterized TCR beta diversity per million T cells.

Concerning this clonotype: Its antigen is undetermined.

There were healthy Caucasian individuals from Russia, aged about 6 to 100, serving as donors. Germline V gene sequence: CDR1 SGDLS, CDR2 YYNGEE. V shed 3 bases, J shed 7 bases, and the junction held 14 bases outside the gene matches. This CDR3 is 16 amino acids long. The second PCR ran about 6 to 11 cycles with a sample-barcoded 5' primer and J-beta primers. Every single cDNA molecule received a tag from a template-switch adaptor with 12 random nucleotides. At least 2.5 million CDR3-containing paired-end reads were obtained per sample. MiXCR, run by TCRdb on the 5' RACE reads, gives a single entry per CDR3 protein. This table holds some 1.4 million distinct CDR3 sequences, 42% found once.

V gene TRBV9 combines with J gene TRBJ2-7; TRBD2 matches 9 bases. The sequenced material came from blood. The clonotype originates from a woman in her late teens or twenties in good health. The CDR3 nucleotides read TGTGCCAGCAGCGATACTGGCGGGGGGGCTGGCAATGAGCAGTACTTC. This translates into CASSDTGGGAGNEQYF. The variable domain in full, completed from reference TRBV9 and TRBJ2-7, reads DSGVTQTPKHLITATGQRVTLRCSPRSGDLSVYWYQQSLDQGLQFLIQYYNGEERAKGNILERFSAQQFPDLHSELNLSSLELGDSALYFCASSDTGGGAGNEQYFGPGTRLTVT.